This TCR beta chain derives from a study of T cells after yellow fever vaccination. General study results and limits: Peaking on day 5 versus 15, the secondary response was faster but weaker.

This clonotype was counted between two and nine times. Its antigen is still unknown. TCRdb used MiXCR to reprocess the 5' RACE reads, holding one entry per CDR3 protein. The sample contains a few hundred thousand distinct CDR3 sequences, around 4% of which appear only once. CDR1 and CDR2 from the germline V gene are MNHEY and SVGAGI. V was clipped by 2 bases and J by 3 bases, with 25 bases between them. The CDR3 is made up of 19 amino acids. This specimen was PBMCs, taken on the day of the yellow fever booster vaccination. This chain joins TRBV6-5 and TRBJ1-1; a possible D gene is TRBD1 (6 bases). This receptor was identified in a man aged 18 to 30 who received the YFV17D yellow fever vaccine. DNA of the CDR3: TGTGCCAGCAGTTACCGAGAACCCTCCCAGGGGAAAGGGGACACTGAAGCTTTCTTT. It codes for CASSYREPSQGKGDTEAFF.